This T cell receptor (beta chain) was identified during a study of T cell responses to AZD1222 COVID-19 vaccine. Study-level information: Second-dose timings of about 4 or about 12 weeks were pooled.

As for this clone: Its antigen is undetermined.

The V gene end was trimmed by 2 bases and the J gene end by 7 bases; junction bases not matched to a gene: 11. This CDR3 contains 16 residues. The germline CDR1 and CDR2 sequences are MDHEN and SYDVKM. Assay: immunoSEQ multiplex PCR; the TCRdb copy retains only in-frame clones and omits some. The table includes 130,000 to 150,000 clones, roughly 90% detected once. The study's findings and limits: Sampled repertoires all dated from after the peak T cell response. White British people made up most donors, females outnumbered males, and clonal diversity was possibly underestimated.

The starting material was peripheral blood, obtained on day 0 of AZD1222 vaccination. This sequence joins TRBV28 and TRBJ1-2; the match to TRBD1 covers 9 bases. The sequence derives from an adult in good health. Here the CDR3 reads CASSLMPGQGKVGYTF. The CDR3 DNA reads TGTGCCAGCAGTTTAATGCCGGGACAGGGTAAAGTTGGCTACACCTTC.